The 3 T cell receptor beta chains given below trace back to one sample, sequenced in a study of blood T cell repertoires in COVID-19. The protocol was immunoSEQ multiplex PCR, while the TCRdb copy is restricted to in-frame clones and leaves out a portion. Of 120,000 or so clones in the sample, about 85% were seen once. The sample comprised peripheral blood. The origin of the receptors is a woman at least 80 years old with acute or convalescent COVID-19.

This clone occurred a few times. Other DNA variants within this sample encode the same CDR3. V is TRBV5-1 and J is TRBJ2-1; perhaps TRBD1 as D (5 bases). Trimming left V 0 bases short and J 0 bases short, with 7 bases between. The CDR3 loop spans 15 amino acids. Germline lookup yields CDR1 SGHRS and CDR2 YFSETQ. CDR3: CASSLDRGSYNEQFF. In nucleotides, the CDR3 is TGCGCCAGCAGCTTGGATAGGGGCTCCTACAATGAGCAGTTCTTC.

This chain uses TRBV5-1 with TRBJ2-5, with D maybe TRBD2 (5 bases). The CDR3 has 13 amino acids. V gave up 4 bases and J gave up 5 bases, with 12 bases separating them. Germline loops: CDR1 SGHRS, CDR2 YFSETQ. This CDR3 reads CASSRPGSETQYF. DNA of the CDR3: TGCGCCAGCAGCCGTCCTGGGAGTGAGACCCAGTACTTC. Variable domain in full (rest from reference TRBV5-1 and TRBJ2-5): KAGVTQTPRYLIKTRGQQVTLSCSPISGHRSVSWYQQTPGQGLQFLFEYFSETQRNKGNFPGRFSGRQFSNSRSEMNVSTLELGDSALYLCASSRPGSETQYFGPGTRLLVL.

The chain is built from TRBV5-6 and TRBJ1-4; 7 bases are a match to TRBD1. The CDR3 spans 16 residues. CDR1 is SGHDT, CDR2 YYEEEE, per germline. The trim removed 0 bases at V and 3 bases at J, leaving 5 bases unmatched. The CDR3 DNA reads TGTGCCAGCAGCTTGGGGGCGGGGACAGCTAATGAAAAACTGTTTTTT. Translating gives CASSLGAGTANEKLFF.